This TCR beta chain comes out of a study of OX40 agonist ivuxolimab in advanced cancers. The overall study: Hepatocellular carcinoma, melanoma, renal cell or head and neck cancer was diagnosed in the dose-escalation patients. Broader study findings: Doses of 0.1 to 3.0 mg/kg were accompanied by clonal expansion of CD4+ and CD8+ blood T cells by week 6.

Sequencing was performed with immunoSEQ multiplex PCR; in TCRdb, only in-frame clones are kept and a portion is missing. The sample has roughly 67,000 clones; about 80% are singletons. A word on this clone: What it binds is unknown.

V dropped 1 base and J dropped 4; count of bases not matched to a gene: 0. The germline gives CDR1 SGHTA, CDR2 FQGNSA. The CDR3 contains 16 residues. This sequence was found in an adult with an advanced solid tumor such as melanoma, head and neck, liver or kidney cancer. Sequenced material: CD4+ or CD8+ T cells sorted from blood, taken in a trial of the OX40 agonist ivuxolimab. The chain couples TRBV7-2 to TRBJ2-2; 13 positions agree with TRBD2. The CDR3 here is CASSLGLAGGTGELFF. The CDR3 DNA follows: TGTGCCAGCAGCTTAGGACTAGCGGGGGGCACCGGGGAGCTGTTTTTT.